This section outlines one TCR beta chain sequence together with its context. How the authors handled the data: From reference gene primer amplification, estimates of nucleated cell counts were derived. Method: immunoSEQ multiplex PCR; TCRdb's copy keeps in-frame clones and lacks some. That table is the source of V, J and clone size, and D and trimming were worked out from the DNA. Here the sample spans 130,000 to 150,000 clones, about 86% being singletons. The CDR3 is made up of 16 amino acids. Trimming removed 5 bases from V and 5 bases from J, with 19 bases in between. Germline V gives CDR1 SGHNT, CDR2 YENEEA. This sample was taken from a study of blood T cell repertoires in COVID-19.

This chain joins TRBV11-3 and TRBJ2-1, with a possible D match to TRBD2 (6 bases). Material: peripheral blood. The source of this sequence is a human donor in a cohort sampled during active COVID-19. The CDR3 nucleotides are TGTGCCAGCAGCCCCGGATTAGCGGAATTAGACAATGAGCAGTTCTTC. This sequence encodes CASSPGLAELDNEQFF.